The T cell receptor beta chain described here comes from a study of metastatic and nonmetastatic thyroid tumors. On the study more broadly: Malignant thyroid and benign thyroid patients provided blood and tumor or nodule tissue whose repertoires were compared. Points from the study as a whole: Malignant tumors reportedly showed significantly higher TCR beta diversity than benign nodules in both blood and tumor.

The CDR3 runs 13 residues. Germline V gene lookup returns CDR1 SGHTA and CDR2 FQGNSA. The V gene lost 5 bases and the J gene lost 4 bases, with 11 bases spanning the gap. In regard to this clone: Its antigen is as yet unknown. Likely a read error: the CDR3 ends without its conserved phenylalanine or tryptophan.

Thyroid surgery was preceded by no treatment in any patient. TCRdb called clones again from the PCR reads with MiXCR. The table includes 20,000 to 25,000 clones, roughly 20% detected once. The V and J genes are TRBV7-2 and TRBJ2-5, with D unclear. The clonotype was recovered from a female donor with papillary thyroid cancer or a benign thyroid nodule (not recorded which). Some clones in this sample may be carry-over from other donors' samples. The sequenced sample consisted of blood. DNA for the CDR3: TGTGCCAGCAGCGCCTACTCTTCAGAGACCCAGTACCTC. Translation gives CASSAYSSETQYL.